Listed below are T cell receptor beta chains from one sample, sequenced in a study of T cell responses to AZD1222 COVID-19 vaccine. Repertoires were generated with immunoSEQ multiplex PCR, while TCRdb's copy carries only in-frame clones and drops some. The repertoire holds about 220,000 clones, with more than 85% as singletons. The sample consisted of peripheral blood, taken on day 0 of MenACWY control vaccination. The receptor source for this set is an adult in good health. The CDR3 runs from the conserved cysteine through the conserved F or W. D genes are given only for firm matches. A row's size may be missing; if present it is once, few, many or a size class.

D: -; size: -; V: TRBV5-5; J: TRBJ2-2; CDR3: CASSLWANTGELFF; DNA: TGTGCCAGCAGCTTGTGGGCGAACACCGGGGAGCTGTTTTTT
D: TRBD2; size: -; V: TRBV6-4; J: TRBJ2-1; CDR3: CASSDSGSGGNEQFF; DNA: TGTGCCAGCAGTGACTCTGGTAGCGGGGGCAATGAGCAGTTCTTC
D: -; size: -; V: TRBV30; J: TRBJ1-4; CDR3: CAWTTKGTNEKLFF; DNA: TGTGCCTGGACGACGAAAGGAACTAATGAAAAACTGTTTTTT
D: -; size: -; V: TRBV7-9; J: TRBJ2-1; CDR3: CASSQDRASYNEQFF; DNA: TGTGCCAGCAGCCAGGACCGAGCCTCCTACAATGAGCAGTTCTTC
D: -; size: -; V: TRBV5-6; J: TRBJ1-6; CDR3: CASRRGAANSPLHF; DNA: TGTGCCAGCAGAAGGGGTGCTGCTAATTCACCCCTCCACTTT
D: -; size: -; V: TRBV27; J: TRBJ1-1; CDR3: CASSFPGAHFTEAFF; DNA: TGTGCCAGCAGTTTCCCAGGGGCGCATTTCACTGAAGCTTTCTTT
D: -; size: -; V: TRBV19; J: TRBJ1-1; CDR3: CASSMGRARTEAFF; DNA: TGTGCCAGTAGTATGGGCAGGGCTCGAACTGAAGCTTTCTTT
D: TRBD2; size: -; V: TRBV9; J: TRBJ2-4; CDR3: CASSVGGSGGRLQYF; DNA: TGTGCCAGCAGCGTAGGCGGGAGCGGGGGACGACTTCAGTACTTC
D: -; size: -; V: TRBV11-2; J: TRBJ2-5; CDR3: CASSTDREGTQYF; DNA: TGTGCCAGCAGCACGGACAGGGAGGGGACCCAGTACTTC
D: TRBD1; size: -; V: TRBV5-6; J: TRBJ1-1; CDR3: CASSRRQGWSEAFF; DNA: TGTGCCAGCAGCAGGAGACAGGGGTGGTCTGAAGCTTTCTTT
D: -; size: -; V: TRBV28; J: TRBJ2-1; CDR3: CASEGTNYNEQFF; DNA: TGTGCCAGTGAGGGGACCAATTACAATGAGCAGTTCTTC
D: -; size: -; V: TRBV5-1; J: TRBJ1-2; CDR3: CASSPLGGSYGYTF; DNA: TGCGCCAGCAGCCCTCTGGGAGGGTCGTATGGCTACACCTTC
D: -; size: -; V: TRBV9; J: TRBJ1-1; CDR3: CASSVVSNTEAFF; DNA: TGTGCCAGCAGCGTAGTTTCGAACACTGAAGCTTTCTTT
D: -; size: once; V: TRBV21-1; J: TRBJ1-2; CDR3: CASVLGRGYTF; DNA: TGTGCCAGCGTTTTAGGCCGCGGCTACACCTTC
D: -; size: -; V: TRBV12-5; J: TRBJ1-3; CDR3: CASGLDSSGNTIYF; DNA: TGTGCTAGTGGTTTGGACAGCTCTGGAAACACCATATATTTT
D: TRBD1; size: -; V: TRBV11-1; J: TRBJ2-3; CDR3: CASSSDRANTQYF; DNA: TGTGCCAGCAGCTCGGACAGGGCAAATACGCAGTATTTT
D: -; size: -; V: TRBV5-5; J: TRBJ1-2; CDR3: CASSLNTDRIGYTF; DNA: TGTGCCAGCAGCTTGAACACAGACCGGATTGGCTACACCTTC
D: TRBD1; size: -; V: TRBV5-1; J: TRBJ1-6; CDR3: CASSLFDRGSPLHF; DNA: TGCGCCAGCAGCTTATTTGACAGGGGTTCACCCCTCCACTTT
D: TRBD1; size: -; V: TRBV18; J: TRBJ1-1; CDR3: CASSPMTGDNEAFF; DNA: TGTGCCAGCTCACCAATGACAGGGGACAATGAAGCTTTCTTT
D: -; size: once; V: TRBV2; J: TRBJ1-6; CDR3: CASSFQPSSYNSPLHF; DNA: TGTGCCAGCAGTTTTCAACCGAGCTCCTATAATTCACCCCTCCACTTT
D: -; size: -; V: TRBV6-4; J: TRBJ1-2; CDR3: CASSDGSGSPANYGYTF; DNA: TGTGCCAGCAGTGACGGGTCAGGGTCGCCTGCTAACTATGGCTACACCTTC
D: -; size: -; V: TRBV2; J: TRBJ2-1; CDR3: CASSGRGVSYNEQFF; DNA: TGTGCCAGCAGTGGGAGGGGAGTCTCCTACAATGAGCAGTTCTTC
D: -; size: -; V: TRBV14; J: TRBJ2-2; CDR3: CASSGRGYPNTGELFF; DNA: TGTGCCAGCAGCGGGAGGGGGTACCCCAACACCGGGGAGCTGTTTTTT
D: -; size: -; V: TRBV3-1/TRBV3-2; J: TRBJ2-3; CDR3: CASSQDLGGISTDTQYF; DNA: TGTGCCAGCAGCCAAGATCTAGGGGGAATAAGCACAGATACGCAGTATTTT
D: -; size: -; V: TRBV12-3/TRBV12-4; J: TRBJ1-1; CDR3: CASSLGSLEAFF; DNA: TGTGCCAGCAGTTTGGGCAGCCTTGAAGCTTTCTTT
D: -; size: -; V: TRBV28; J: TRBJ2-1; CDR3: CASRDLPEDEQFF; DNA: TGTGCCAGCCGGGACCTCCCAGAGGATGAGCAGTTCTTC
D: -; size: -; V: TRBV3-1/TRBV3-2; J: TRBJ1-4; CDR3: CASSRRSASRPWGEKLFF; DNA: TGTGCCAGCAGCCGCCGCTCAGCCAGTAGGCCTTGGGGTGAAAAACTGTTTTTT
D: -; size: -; V: TRBV6-5; J: TRBJ2-1; CDR3: CASSYSGFSYNEQFF; DNA: TGTGCCAGCAGTTACTCCGGGTTCAGTTACAATGAGCAGTTCTTC
D: -; size: -; V: TRBV5-5; J: TRBJ1-1; CDR3: CASSLRQMNTEAFF; DNA: TGTGCCAGCAGCTTGAGACAAATGAACACTGAAGCTTTCTTT
D: TRBD2; size: -; V: TRBV7-3; J: TRBJ2-3; CDR3: CASSLNAAGGTDTQYF; DNA: TGTGCCAGCAGCTTAAACGCAGCGGGGGGCACAGATACGCAGTATTTT
D: -; size: -; V: TRBV28; J: TRBJ1-4; CDR3: CASSSPQGSYEKLFF; DNA: TGTGCCAGCAGTTCGCCACAGGGATCATATGAAAAACTGTTTTTT
D: -; size: -; V: TRBV28; J: TRBJ1-6; CDR3: CASIPGQINSPLHF; DNA: TGTGCCAGCATTCCAGGACAGATAAATTCACCCCTCCACTTT
D: -; size: once; V: TRBV10-3; J: TRBJ1-2; CDR3: CAISEGREYGYTF; DNA: TGTGCCATCAGTGAGGGCAGGGAATATGGCTACACCTTC
D: TRBD1; size: -; V: TRBV28; J: TRBJ1-2; CDR3: CASTLQGGDYGYTF; DNA: TGTGCCAGCACCCTACAGGGGGGCGACTATGGCTACACCTTC
D: -; size: -; V: TRBV5-5; J: TRBJ1-2; CDR3: CASSPVVGVGYTF; DNA: TGTGCCAGCAGCCCGGTCGTAGGGGTTGGCTACACCTTC
D: -; size: -; V: TRBV19; J: TRBJ1-5; CDR3: CASSRQHYSNQPQHF; DNA: TGTGCCAGTAGTCGGCAGCACTATAGCAATCAGCCCCAGCATTTT
D: -; size: -; V: TRBV7-6; J: TRBJ1-3; CDR3: CASSDSRKVSGNTIYF; DNA: TGTGCCAGCAGTGATAGTCGAAAGGTGTCAGGAAACACCATATATTTT
D: TRBD1; size: -; V: TRBV5-4; J: TRBJ1-4; CDR3: CASSRQGRVNEKLFF; DNA: TGTGCCAGCAGCCGACAGGGGCGGGTTAATGAAAAACTGTTTTTT
D: -; size: -; V: TRBV7-2; J: TRBJ2-2; CDR3: CASSRVGDTGELFF; DNA: TGTGCCAGCAGCCGGGTGGGGGACACCGGGGAGCTGTTTTTT
D: TRBD1; size: -; V: TRBV5-5; J: TRBJ1-4; CDR3: CASSFFRQGAGEKLFF; DNA: TGTGCCAGCAGCTTCTTTCGACAGGGCGCAGGTGAAAAACTGTTTTTT
D: -; size: -; V: TRBV6-6; J: TRBJ1-1; CDR3: CASSRPHYSGSSGTEAFF; DNA: TGTGCCAGCAGTCGACCTCATTACAGCGGTTCGTCGGGCACTGAAGCTTTCTTT
D: TRBD1; size: few; V: TRBV29-1; J: TRBJ2-1; CDR3: CSVYRDRGSNEQFF; DNA: TGCAGCGTTTACCGGGACAGGGGGAGCAATGAGCAGTTCTTC
D: -; size: -; V: TRBV3-1/TRBV3-2; J: TRBJ1-6; CDR3: CASSQDVRPALHF; DNA: TGTGCCAGCAGCCAAGATGTCCGGCCGGCCCTCCACTTT
D: -; size: -; V: TRBV7-6; J: TRBJ2-1; CDR3: CASSLVSGVRNEQFF; DNA: TGTGCCAGCAGCTTAGTATCAGGGGTTCGCAATGAGCAGTTCTTC
D: -; size: -; V: TRBV10-1; J: TRBJ1-1; CDR3: CASSDKGRGRTEAFF; DNA: TGCGCCAGCAGTGACAAGGGAAGAGGGAGGACTGAAGCTTTCTTT
D: -; size: -; V: TRBV9; J: TRBJ1-1; CDR3: CASSPRPGAEAFF; DNA: TGTGCCAGCAGTCCACGCCCGGGAGCTGAAGCTTTCTTT
D: -; size: -; V: TRBV5-6; J: TRBJ1-6; CDR3: CASSPRGLAAPLHF; DNA: TGTGCCAGCAGCCCCAGGGGTCTCGCAGCACCCCTCCACTTT
D: -; size: -; V: TRBV4-2; J: TRBJ2-3; CDR3: CASSQAQGRGSTDTQYF; DNA: TGTGCCAGCAGCCAAGCTCAGGGGCGGGGGAGCACAGATACGCAGTATTTT
D: TRBD1; size: -; V: TRBV15; J: TRBJ1-5; CDR3: CATSAGRTGNDFYSNQPQHF; DNA: TGTGCCACCAGCGCCGGTAGGACAGGAAACGATTTTTATAGCAATCAGCCCCAGCATTTT
D: TRBD2; size: -; V: TRBV5-1; J: TRBJ2-1; CDR3: CASVAGGRGSSYNEQFF; DNA: TGCGCCAGCGTCGCGGGTGGGCGGGGGAGCTCCTACAATGAGCAGTTCTTC
D: -; size: -; V: TRBV5-1; J: TRBJ1-1; CDR3: CASSLKGDTEAFF; DNA: TGCGCCAGCAGCTTGAAAGGGGACACTGAAGCTTTCTTT
D: TRBD1; size: -; V: TRBV6-6; J: TRBJ1-1; CDR3: CASSYSDRANTEAFF; DNA: TGTGCCAGCAGTTACTCGGACAGGGCAAACACTGAAGCTTTCTTT
D: -; size: -; V: TRBV5-8; J: TRBJ2-2; CDR3: CASSWNQGHTGELFF; DNA: TGTGCCAGCAGCTGGAACCAGGGTCACACCGGGGAGCTGTTTTTT
D: -; size: -; V: TRBV23-1; J: TRBJ2-2; CDR3: CASRRAKLPNTGELFF; DNA: TGCGCCAGCAGGCGGGCCAAACTTCCGAACACCGGGGAGCTGTTTTTT
D: -; size: few; V: TRBV7-8; J: TRBJ1-1; CDR3: CASSLVGAGRVVTEAFF; DNA: TGTGCCAGCAGCTTAGTGGGGGCAGGGCGGGTGGTCACTGAAGCTTTCTTT
D: -; size: -; V: TRBV5-1; J: TRBJ1-6; CDR3: CASSPGHVDSPLHF; DNA: TGCGCCAGCAGCCCGGGACACGTAGATTCACCCCTCCACTTT
D: -; size: -; V: TRBV11-2; J: TRBJ1-1; CDR3: CASSFGRRNTEAFF; DNA: TGTGCCAGCAGCTTCGGGAGGAGGAACACTGAAGCTTTCTTT
D: -; size: few; V: TRBV4-1; J: TRBJ1-2; CDR3: CASSQGGAPYGYTF; DNA: TGCGCCAGCAGCCAGGGAGGGGCCCCTTATGGCTACACCTTC
D: -; size: -; V: TRBV10-3; J: TRBJ1-2; CDR3: CAISGNRANYGYTF; DNA: TGTGCCATCAGTGGAAACCGTGCTAACTATGGCTACACCTTC
D: TRBD2; size: -; V: TRBV7-2; J: TRBJ2-1; CDR3: CASSSGLAGYNEQFF; DNA: TGTGCCAGCAGCTCCGGACTAGCGGGGTACAATGAGCAGTTCTTC